The entry that follows covers one T cell receptor beta chain sequence. The data originate from a study of blood T cell repertoires in COVID-19. From germline, CDR1 is MDHEN and CDR2 SYDVKM. V gave up 8 bases and J gave up 8 bases, with 9 bases separating them. The CDR3 spans 10 residues. As handled by the study authors: The assay estimated nucleated cells by amplifying reference gene primers. Method: immunoSEQ multiplex PCR; TCRdb's copy keeps in-frame clones and lacks some. D and trimming come from the DNA, and the V and J calls and clone size come from that table. Among some 120,000 clones, around 77% were seen once, and the ten largest hold approximately 8%.

The chain has TRBV28 and TRBJ1-2; D uncertain. Sequencing was done on a sample of peripheral blood. The TCR comes from a human donor in a cohort sampled during active COVID-19. CDR3 sequence reads: CASGSRGYTF. The CDR3 DNA reads TGTGCCAGCGGGTCGCGGGGCTACACCTTC.